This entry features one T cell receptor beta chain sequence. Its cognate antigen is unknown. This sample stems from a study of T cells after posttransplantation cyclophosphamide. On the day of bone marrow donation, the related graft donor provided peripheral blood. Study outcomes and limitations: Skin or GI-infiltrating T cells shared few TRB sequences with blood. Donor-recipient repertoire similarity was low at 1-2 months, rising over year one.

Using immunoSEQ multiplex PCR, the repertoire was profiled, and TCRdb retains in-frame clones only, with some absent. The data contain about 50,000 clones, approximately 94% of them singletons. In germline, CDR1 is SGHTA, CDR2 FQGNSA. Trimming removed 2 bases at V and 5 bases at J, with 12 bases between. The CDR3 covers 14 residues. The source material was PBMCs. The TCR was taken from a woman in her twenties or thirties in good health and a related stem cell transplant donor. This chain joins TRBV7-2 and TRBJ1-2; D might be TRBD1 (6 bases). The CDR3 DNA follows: TGTGCCAGCAGCTTAACGCAGGGGAATTATGGCTACACCTTC. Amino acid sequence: CASSLTQGNYGYTF.